The clone carrying this TCR beta chain was recorded many times. The antigen is unknown. The data are from a study of CD8 T cells in ankylosing spondylitis. Quantitative 5'-RACE with molecular barcodes produced the TCR beta libraries. TCRdb fed the 5' RACE reads into MiXCR, producing one record per CDR3 protein. The sample lists around 540,000 distinct CDR3 sequences; roughly 13% were seen once. J was trimmed by 3 bases and V by 4 bases; bases with no gene match: 8. This CDR3 contains 15 residues. Germline CDR1 reads SGHRS; CDR2 reads YFSETQ. Study results and limitations: There was a TCR beta motif, made of several highly homologous variants, that appeared characteristic of ankylosing spondylitis blood. Significantly higher representation of disease-linked clones was reported for matched ankylosing spondylitis synovial fluid.

Material for sequencing was blood, either unsorted or a sorted T cell fraction (not recorded which). The rearrangement uses TRBV5-1 and TRBJ2-3, with 7 bases aligning to TRBD1. The TCR originated in a male donor with ankylosing spondylitis. CDR3 bases: TGCGCCAGCAGCCCGACGGGGACAGAAACAGATACGCAGTATTTT. Protein sequence: CASSPTGTETDTQYF.